This is a list of T cell receptor beta chains from one sample in a study of T cell responses to AZD1222 COVID-19 vaccine. Sequenced by immunoSEQ multiplex PCR; TCRdb stores in-frame clones only, minus some. The repertoire includes about 200,000 clones, around 88% of them detected once, and approximately 7.7% sits in the top ten. Sequenced here: peripheral blood, sampled on day 0 of AZD1222 vaccination. The source of these receptors is an adult in good health. Both conserved end residues are part of each CDR3. Clone size is not always given. Where it is, it says once, few, many or a class for expanded clones.

clone_size v_call cdr3_aa
. TRBV4-1 CASSQDVDTTYEQYF
once TRBV3-1/TRBV3-2 CASSQIGGTHYGYTF
. TRBV5-4 CASSPRDSDEQYF
. TRBV28 CASEKSYEQYF
. TRBV7-8 CASKTVTRSPLHF
. TRBV29-1 CSVKSYNEQFF
. TRBV7-3 CASSLAGGRPNTGELFF
. TRBV5-4 CASSFGSAATGELFF
. TRBV6-1 CASSEEGSDGYTF
. TRBV7-9 CASSLGTGEQYF
. TRBV6-2/TRBV6-3 CASSYSVGRDNSPLHF
once TRBV2 CASGHRGTQYF
. TRBV6-5 CASSYSRPGGLDTQYF
. TRBV21-1 CASSKVRVGFNTEAFF
. TRBV19 CASRRPGGDSYNSPLHF
. TRBV10-3 CAISGQVGTEAFF
. TRBV10-1 CASSSQGGHEQYF
. TRBV9 CASSVDGGSRETQYF
. TRBV20-1 CSAIWAEAFF
. TRBV6-5 CASSYRPRATIYF
. TRBV30 CAWSWGSSKNTEAFF
. TRBV7-9 CASSPASGAAKNIQYF
. TRBV9 CASSERVRGYTF
. TRBV3-1/TRBV3-2 CASSQVNRGGRSAKSEKLFF
. TRBV12-3/TRBV12-4 CASSPAPPYGYTF
. TRBV15 CATSRSGVVSDTQYF
. TRBV27 CASRAYFDTGELFF
. TRBV6-5 CASSYSYRPYEQYF
. TRBV2 CASLRDIFSEAFF
. TRBV21-1 CASSKGQGAHQPQHF
. TRBV10-3 CAISESRGDEKLFF
. TRBV19 CASSPRGRGGNQPQHF
. TRBV3-1/TRBV3-2 CASSQDGLRVHEQFF
once TRBV7-9 CASSLSSSYEQYF
. TRBV24-1 CATSDLGKPQHF
once TRBV11-2 CASSTSGGPTGELFF
. TRBV10-3 CAISVAREETQYF
. TRBV12-3/TRBV12-4 CASSFSRELGYTF
. TRBV14 CASSQKRGPFMGYTF
once TRBV4-1 CASSQGAQQPQHF
. TRBV6-5 CASSKGVSGANVLTF
. TRBV3-1/TRBV3-2 CASSQIRDREGGELFF
. TRBV10-3 CAISESADEQYF
. TRBV11-2 CASSRKTSLVQGGYEQYF
. TRBV21-1 CASSKIGGLGADTQYF
few TRBV2 CASIKKDTEAFF
. TRBV5-1 CASSLVRGLPEAFF
. TRBV7-9 CASSSRPVNTEAFF
. TRBV4-3 CASSQGGPTSPLHF
. TRBV3-1/TRBV3-2 CASSRGFWEGFQFF
. TRBV5-4 CASSRDRFYEQYF
. TRBV5-1 CASSLSAGGTGELFF
. TRBV18 CASSPPGTGSHNEQYF
. TRBV6-5 CASSYGQGAGQPQHF